The 11 T cell receptor beta chains reported below all come from one sample, sequenced in a study of cytomegalovirus exposure and HLA in healthy donors. Primers included in the PCR were 60 Vbeta and 13 Jbeta primers. Data came from immunoSEQ multiplex PCR; TCRdb stores just in-frame clones and leaves some out. Of about 100,000 clones in the sample, roughly 75% were seen once. Material for sequencing was PBMCs. The origin of the receptors is a woman in her sixties or seventies in good health and CMV-seronegative.

The table lists this clone with a count of one. Within the sample, other DNA sequences also encode this same CDR3. The chain has TRBV12-5 and TRBJ1-5; D is uncertain. Germline V gene sequence: CDR1 LGHNT, CDR2 FRNRAP. This CDR3 has 18 amino acids. V dropped 5 bases and J dropped 0 bases, with 20 bases sitting between them. CDR3 nucleotides: TGTGCTAGTGGTCAACCCCCGGGATCCGGATATAGCAATCAGCCCCAGCATTTT. Translating it yields CASGQPPGSGYSNQPQHF.

The J gene is TRBJ1-4, the V gene TRBV2, with 8 bases that match TRBD1. The V segment lost 1 base and the J segment 11 bases; nucleotides outside the gene matches: 12. The CDR3 has 16 amino acids. The germline V gene has CDR1 SNHLY and CDR2 FYNNEI. CDR3 sequence: CASSEEGLAGGTKLFF. The DNA for the CDR3 is TGTGCCAGCAGTGAAGAAGGATTGGCAGGGGGCACGAAACTGTTTTTT.

As to this clone: The same CDR3 is also encoded by other DNA sequences in this sample. CDR3 nucleotides: TGCGCCAGCAGCTTGGGGGACAGGGGGAGCGGCTACACCTTC. Translation: CASSLGDRGSGYTF. J is TRBJ1-2 and V is TRBV5-1, with 11 bases fitting TRBD1. The CDR3 sequence is 14 residues long. With V trimmed by 0 bases and J by 8 bases, 3 bases remained unmatched. Per the germline V gene, CDR1 is SGHRS and CDR2 is YFSETQ.

The chain uses TRBV2 and TRBJ1-1, with D uncertain. V lost 6 bases and J lost 1, with 9 bases in between. The germline V gene encodes CDR1 SNHLY and CDR2 FYNNEI. This CDR3 is 13 amino acids long. The CDR3 DNA reads TGTGCCAGCAGCCGGGAGGAGAACACTGAAGCTTTCTTT. Its translation: CASSREENTEAFF.

This chain links TRBV5-1 with TRBJ2-5; 7 bases map to TRBD1. This CDR3 is built from 13 residues. From germline, CDR1 is SGHRS and CDR2 YFSETQ. V was pared by 3 bases and J by 2 bases, with 1 base of the junction left unmatched. The CDR3 region has the DNA TGCGCCAGCAGCTGGACAGGACAAGAGACCCAGTACTTC. This translates into CASSWTGQETQYF.

V usage is TRBV10-2 and J usage is TRBJ1-1, with D possibly matching TRBD1 (5 bases). V lost 10 bases to trimming and J lost 11 bases, with 17 bases between them. The germline gives CDR1 WSHSY, CDR2 SAAADI. The CDR3 has 11 residues. CDR3 protein: CAINVAGKAFF. The CDR3, as DNA: TGCGCCATCAATGTCGCAGGGAAGGCTTTCTTT.

V is TRBV27 and J is TRBJ2-7; 9 nucleotides agree with TRBD2. The CDR3 is 13 residues long. Germline V lookup: CDR1 MNHEY, CDR2 SMNVEV (reference sequence). J was trimmed by 6 bases and V by 5 bases; bases with no gene match: 5. The CDR3 sequence: CASSPIAGVEQYF. The CDR3 DNA reads TGTGCCAGCAGTCCGATAGCGGGAGTCGAGCAGTACTTC.

This clone was detected a few times. The chain links TRBV7-6 to TRBJ1-1; 7 nucleotides match TRBD1. The length of the CDR3 is 13 residues. Trimming took 5 bases from V and 5 from J; bases not matched to a gene: 5. Per the germline V gene, CDR1 is SGHVS and CDR2 is FNYEAQ. The CDR3 nucleotides read TGTGCCAGCAGCATGCAGGGGGGAACTGAAGCTTTCTTT. Translating it yields CASSMQGGTEAFF.

The chain links TRBV19 to TRBJ1-1; the D gene is possibly TRBD1 (5 bases). V lost 1 base, J lost 8 bases, and 5 bases lay in between. CDR1 and CDR2 (germline): LNHDA, SQIVND (reference sequence). The CDR3 is 11 amino acids. CDR3 residues: CASSIGQEAFF. In nucleotides, the CDR3 is TGTGCCAGTAGTATAGGACAGGAAGCTTTCTTT.

The V and J genes are TRBV6-5 and TRBJ2-1; TRBD2 is a possible D gene (5 bases). The germline V and J ends were trimmed by 2 bases and 7 bases, with 15 bases remaining between them. Germline CDR1 MNHEY, CDR2 SVGAGI. The CDR3 loop spans 15 amino acids. CDR3 DNA sequence: TGTGCCAGCAGTTACGGGGTAGCGTCGGGTAATGAGCAGTTCTTC. It translates to CASSYGVASGNEQFF.

This clone was counted between two and nine times. The chain combines TRBV18 with TRBJ1-5; D ambiguous. CDR1 KGHSH and CDR2 LQKENI come from the germline V gene. V was cut by 2 bases and J by 4 bases, with 6 bases left in between. The CDR3 extends over 13 amino acids. CDR3 loop: CASSPGSNQPQHF. CDR3 sequence (DNA): TGTGCCAGCTCACCAGGGAGTAATCAGCCCCAGCATTTT.